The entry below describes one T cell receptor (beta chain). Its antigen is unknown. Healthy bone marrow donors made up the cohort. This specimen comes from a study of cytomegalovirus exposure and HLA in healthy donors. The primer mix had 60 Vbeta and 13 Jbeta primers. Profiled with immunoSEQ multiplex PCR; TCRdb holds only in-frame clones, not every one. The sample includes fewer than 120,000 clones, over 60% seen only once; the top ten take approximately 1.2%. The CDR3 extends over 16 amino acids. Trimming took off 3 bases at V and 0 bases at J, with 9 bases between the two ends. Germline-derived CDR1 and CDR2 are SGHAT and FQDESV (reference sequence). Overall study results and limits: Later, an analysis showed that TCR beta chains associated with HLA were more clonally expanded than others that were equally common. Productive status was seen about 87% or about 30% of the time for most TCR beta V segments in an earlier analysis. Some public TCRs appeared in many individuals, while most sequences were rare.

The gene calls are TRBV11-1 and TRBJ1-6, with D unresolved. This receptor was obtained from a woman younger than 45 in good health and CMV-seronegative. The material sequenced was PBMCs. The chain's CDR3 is CASSLPGSSYNSPLHF. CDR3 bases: TGTGCCAGCAGCTTGCCAGGCAGCTCCTATAATTCACCCCTCCACTTT.